These 17 T cell receptor beta chains share one sample of origin, sequenced in a study of shared clonotypes between healthy human individuals. Generated by immunoSEQ multiplex PCR, the TCRdb table keeps only in-frame clones and is missing some. The profile shows around 200,000 clones, approximately 92% of them singletons. The material sequenced was naive CD4+ T cells sorted from blood. Subset: CD45RA+ positively selected. The receptors were sampled from a woman under 40 in good health.

The chain recombines TRBV5-1 with TRBJ2-5; D gene ambiguous. Trimming stripped 7 bases from V and 0 bases from J, with 4 bases between. Germline V gene lookup returns CDR1 SGHRS and CDR2 YFSETQ. The CDR3 totals 11 residues. CDR3: CASGDQETQYF. Here the CDR3 DNA reads TGCGCCAGCGGAGACCAAGAGACCCAGTACTTC.

This clone appeared a single time. CDR3 sequence: CASSSPAGGREQYF. As DNA, the CDR3 is TGTGCCAGCAGTTCTCCAGCGGGAGGTCGGGAGCAGTACTTC. The chain links TRBV27 to TRBJ2-7, with 9 bases fitting TRBD2. CDR1 is MNHEY and CDR2 is SMNVEV in the germline V gene (reference sequence). V shed 4 bases, J shed 7 bases, and the junction held 8 bases outside the gene matches. The CDR3 is 14 residues long.

The V gene is TRBV7-2, the J gene TRBJ2-5; 8 bases fit TRBD2. With the DNA end fitting TRBJ2-7 better, the J assignment may be wrong. The CDR3 has 15 residues. Looked up from germline, CDR1 is SGHTA and CDR2 is FQGNSA. The DNA of the CDR3 is TGTGCCAGCAGCTTAGTTAGCGGGATAAACTACGAGCAGTACTTC. The encoded protein is CASSLVSGINYEQYF.

This clone was found once. The J gene is TRBJ1-5, the V gene TRBV19; 9 bases align to TRBD1. There are 15 residues in the CDR3. Germline V gene lookup returns CDR1 LNHDA and CDR2 SQIVND (reference sequence). Unmatched junction bases numbered 4, after V lost 0 bases and J lost 7 bases. The CDR3 loop reads CASSIEGQGNQPQHF. CDR3 bases: TGTGCCAGTAGTATAGAGGGACAGGGTAACCAGCCCCAGCATTTT.

The V call is TRBV5-1, the J call TRBJ2-5; 9 bases are a match to TRBD1. The DNA end is more similar to TRBJ2-7, so the J call may be wrong. CDR1 is SGHRS and CDR2 is YFSETQ in the germline V gene. This CDR3 spans 14 amino acids. In DNA, the CDR3 is TGCGCCAGCAGCTGGACAGGGGAGTTAGACGAGCAGTACTTC. It yields the protein CASSWTGELDEQYF.

This clone has only one observation. The chain combines TRBV28 with TRBJ2-5; TRBD1 might be the D (5 bases). With the DNA end fitting TRBJ2-7 better, the J assignment may be wrong. The V gene's germline CDR1 is MDHEN and CDR2 SYDVKM. The CDR3 runs to 12 residues. CDR3 sequence (DNA): TGTGCCAGCACCCAAACAGGATACGAGCAGTACTTC. Encoded protein: CASTQTGYEQYF.

This clone has only one observation. V gene TRBV11-2 combines with J gene TRBJ1-3, with D unresolved. The V end was cut by 5 bases, the J end by 1 base, with 3 bases between. Germline assignment: CDR1 SGHAT and CDR2 FQNNGV. This CDR3 spans 12 amino acids. DNA of the CDR3: TGTGCCAGCAGCAGATCTGGAAACACCATATATTTT. Translation gives CASSRSGNTIYF.

The genes are TRBV7-3 and TRBJ2-3; D assignment may be TRBD1 or TRBD2 (5 bases each). The V end lost 8 bases, the J end lost 0 bases, and 9 bases lay between the germline ends. CDR3 length: 13 residues. CDR1 and CDR2 (germline): SGHTA, FQGTGA. CDR3 region: CASGTRSTDTQYF. The DNA of the CDR3 is TGTGCCAGCGGGACGAGGAGCACAGATACGCAGTATTTT.

This clone was detected only a few times. The chain recombines TRBV18 with TRBJ2-7, with D possibly being TRBD2 (5 bases). The germline V and J ends were trimmed by 2 bases and 2 bases, with 10 bases remaining between them. The CDR3 contains 14 residues. Germline CDR1 is KGHSH and CDR2 is LQKENI. The CDR3 is CASSPTGNTYEQYF. CDR3 bases: TGTGCCAGCTCACCAACGGGAAACACCTACGAGCAGTACTTC.

A remark on this clone: This likely comes from a read error, as the CDR3 has no conserved phenylalanine or tryptophan at its end. The CDR3 is CAWSGGQGSTDTQYS. CDR3 nucleotide sequence: TGTGCCTGGAGTGGAGGACAGGGAAGCACAGATACGCAGTATTCT. The chain has TRBV30 and TRBJ2-3; the match to TRBD1 covers 8 bases. V gave up 1 base and J gave up 0 bases; unmatched junction bases: 3. The V gene's germline CDR1 is GTSNPN and CDR2 SVGIG (reference sequence). The CDR3 contains 15 residues.

The rearrangement joins TRBV6-6 to TRBJ1-5; TRBD1 is a possible D gene (5 bases). CDR1 and CDR2 from the germline V gene are MNHNY and SVGAGI (reference sequence). With 2 bases removed from V and 2 bases from J, the gap between germline ends came to 10 bases. The CDR3 has 15 residues. The DNA for the CDR3 is TGTGCCAGCAGTTACGGGCAGGGCGGCAATCAGCCCCAGCATTTT. Translating gives CASSYGQGGNQPQHF.

The genes are TRBV19 and TRBJ1-2; D is ambiguous. CDR3 length: 14 amino acids. V lost 5 bases, J lost 2 bases, and 12 bases lay in between. Germline CDR1 is LNHDA and CDR2 is SQIVND (reference sequence). The CDR3 nucleotides read TGTGCCAGTAGTTGGCAGAAAATCAACTATGGCTACACCTTC. Translation gives CASSWQKINYGYTF.

The V and J genes are TRBV27 and TRBJ2-6; maybe TRBD1 (6 bases). The V end was cut by 9 bases, the J end by 0 bases, with 21 bases between. Germline V lookup: CDR1 MNHEY, CDR2 SMNVEV (reference sequence). The CDR3 contains 18 residues. As DNA, the CDR3 is TGTGCCAGTATGCAACTCTCGGGACAACTCTCTGGGGCCAACGTCCTGACTTTC. Protein sequence: CASMQLSGQLSGANVLTF.

CDR3 nucleotides: TGTGCCAGCAGCTTAGAGTCAGGATTAGGGGCGCGGATTGGGCCCCAGCATTTT. Translated, it gives CASSLESGLGARIGPQHF. V usage is TRBV7-6 and J usage is TRBJ1-5; tentatively, D is TRBD1 (5 bases). Germline CDR1 reads SGHVS; CDR2 reads FNYEAQ. V was shortened by 1 base and J by 9 bases, with 25 bases between the two germline ends. The CDR3 runs to 18 residues.

This chain joins TRBV6-1 and TRBJ1-5, with D uncertain. Per the germline V gene, CDR1 is MNHNS and CDR2 is SASEGT. The CDR3 length is 15 residues. Trimming cost V 1 base and J 0 bases, with 7 bases left between them. This CDR3 is CASSEGTVSNQPQHF. The CDR3 DNA reads as TGTGCCAGCAGTGAAGGAACAGTTAGCAATCAGCCCCAGCATTTT.

The DNA for the CDR3 is TGTGCCAGCGGGACCGAATACAATGAGCAGTTCTTC. It is translated as CASGTEYNEQFF. The genes are TRBV19 and TRBJ2-1; D is possibly TRBD1 or TRBD2 (5 bases each). V was clipped by 9 bases and J by 4 bases, with 10 bases between them. Germline CDR1 and CDR2: LNHDA and SQIVND (reference sequence). The CDR3 contains 12 residues.

The V call is TRBV7-3, the J call TRBJ2-3; 13 nucleotides match TRBD2. Germline loops: CDR1 SGHTA, CDR2 FQGTGA. The CDR3 has 16 residues. Germline trimming cut 5 bases from V and 4 bases from J; bases unmatched to any gene: 6. The CDR3 loop reads CASSPGLAGMADTQYF. In nucleotides, the CDR3 is TGTGCCAGCAGCCCGGGACTAGCGGGAATGGCAGATACGCAGTATTTT.